A selection of T cell receptor beta chains follows, all from one sample in a study of T-cell memory formation after mild COVID-19. TCRdb re-derived calls from the 5' RACE reads in MiXCR, one entry per CDR3 protein. The repertoire holds under 550,000 distinct CDR3 sequences, with around 17% as singletons. The sequencing input was PBMCs or a T cell subset sorted from them (not recorded which). These receptors were obtained from a man aged 18 to 29 who had mild COVID-19 (a few samples of this study predate the infection). Cell type and time point are not known. Each CDR3 is given with its conserved first and last residue. Size is stated for part of the rows, as once, few or many counts, or as a class when the clone is expanded.

V gene: TRBV12-3/TRBV12-4
clone size: NA
J gene: TRBJ2-7
CDR3 protein: CASRKGTGRGYEQYF

V gene: TRBV14
clone size: few
J gene: TRBJ1-4
CDR3 protein: CASSLTGFDEKLFF

V gene: TRBV7-2
clone size: few
J gene: TRBJ1-1
CDR3 protein: CASSLLGGEWFTEAFF

V gene: TRBV7-9
clone size: few
J gene: TRBJ1-2
CDR3 protein: CASSLDRERGYTF

V gene: TRBV6-2/TRBV6-3
clone size: few
J gene: TRBJ1-5
CDR3 protein: CASNDRGLSNQPQHF

V gene: TRBV9
clone size: NA
J gene: TRBJ2-7
CDR3 protein: CASSANIDSYEQYF

V gene: TRBV5-1
clone size: many
J gene: TRBJ2-5
CDR3 protein: CASSLSTGGRGETQYF

V gene: TRBV9
clone size: few
J gene: TRBJ2-1
CDR3 protein: CASSVAGLAYNEQFF

V gene: TRBV20-1
clone size: few
J gene: TRBJ2-5
CDR3 protein: CSARDRRGGETQYF

V gene: TRBV5-1
clone size: NA
J gene: TRBJ2-2
CDR3 protein: CASSYGWPRDFRTGELFF

V gene: TRBV11-2
clone size: few
J gene: TRBJ2-6
CDR3 protein: CASVFSGANVLTF

V gene: TRBV5-1
clone size: few
J gene: TRBJ1-2
CDR3 protein: CASSFVTGEGENGYTF

V gene: TRBV11-2
clone size: few
J gene: TRBJ2-5
CDR3 protein: CASSLVSTGTQETQYF

V gene: TRBV7-9
clone size: few
J gene: TRBJ2-4
CDR3 protein: CATKGSGKWHF

V gene: TRBV20-1
clone size: few
J gene: TRBJ2-3
CDR3 protein: CSARILRGSDTQYF

V gene: TRBV9
clone size: NA
J gene: TRBJ2-1
CDR3 protein: CASSVAGDLNEQFF

V gene: TRBV7-2
clone size: NA
J gene: TRBJ2-3
CDR3 protein: CASSTRTSGTNTDTQYF

V gene: TRBV28
clone size: NA
J gene: TRBJ1-1
CDR3 protein: CASNEGFDLNTEAFF

V gene: TRBV27
clone size: NA
J gene: TRBJ1-2
CDR3 protein: CASDWVGGYTF

V gene: TRBV12-3/TRBV12-4
clone size: few
J gene: TRBJ2-2
CDR3 protein: CASKYGNTGELFF

V gene: TRBV20-1
clone size: NA
J gene: TRBJ1-1
CDR3 protein: CSARDPNAIGTEAFF

V gene: TRBV9
clone size: NA
J gene: TRBJ2-2
CDR3 protein: CASSFSAGRNTGELFF

V gene: TRBV7-2
clone size: NA
J gene: TRBJ1-1
CDR3 protein: CASRAIGGVTEAFF

V gene: TRBV6-1
clone size: few
J gene: TRBJ1-6
CDR3 protein: CASSEPIDGVNSPLHF

V gene: TRBV2
clone size: few
J gene: TRBJ1-1
CDR3 protein: CASSHELQGAFF

V gene: TRBV13
clone size: few
J gene: TRBJ1-1
CDR3 protein: CASSLIENEAFF

V gene: TRBV12-3/TRBV12-4
clone size: NA
J gene: TRBJ2-3
CDR3 protein: CASSTGTGRDTQYF

V gene: TRBV7-9
clone size: NA
J gene: TRBJ2-3
CDR3 protein: CASSFRQGADTQYF

V gene: TRBV20-1
clone size: few
J gene: TRBJ2-3
CDR3 protein: CSASWGGSTDTQYF

V gene: TRBV7-9
clone size: NA
J gene: TRBJ1-1
CDR3 protein: CASSPPGGLQRTEAFF

V gene: TRBV27
clone size: few
J gene: TRBJ2-7
CDR3 protein: CASSPIAGGPSYEQYF

V gene: TRBV5-1
clone size: NA
J gene: TRBJ1-2
CDR3 protein: CDSSLSASLNYGYTF

V gene: TRBV7-9
clone size: once
J gene: TRBJ2-1
CDR3 protein: CASSRTGALPITSYNEQFF

V gene: TRBV4-1
clone size: NA
J gene: TRBJ2-1
CDR3 protein: CASREGVNEQFF

V gene: TRBV7-9
clone size: few
J gene: TRBJ1-4
CDR3 protein: CASSLLPGEGATNEKLFF